Here is one TCR beta chain with its context. The ends lost 5 bases at V and 2 bases at J; junction bases unmatched: 6. CDR3 size: 16 residues. Germline V lookup: CDR1 SGHTA, CDR2 FQGNSA. The sample is drawn from a study of control samples from healthy donors and cancer patients. Method: immunoSEQ multiplex PCR; TCRdb's copy keeps in-frame clones and lacks some. The data show under 450,000 clones, roughly 90% seen once. Sequences were obtained from PBMCs. V and J are TRBV7-2 and TRBJ2-3; 11 bases line up with TRBD2. This receptor was identified in a middle-aged man with head and neck cancer. The CDR3 bases are TGTGCCAGCAGCGCCCAACTAGCGGGGGCCACAGATACGCAGTATTTT. Amino acid sequence: CASSAQLAGATDTQYF.